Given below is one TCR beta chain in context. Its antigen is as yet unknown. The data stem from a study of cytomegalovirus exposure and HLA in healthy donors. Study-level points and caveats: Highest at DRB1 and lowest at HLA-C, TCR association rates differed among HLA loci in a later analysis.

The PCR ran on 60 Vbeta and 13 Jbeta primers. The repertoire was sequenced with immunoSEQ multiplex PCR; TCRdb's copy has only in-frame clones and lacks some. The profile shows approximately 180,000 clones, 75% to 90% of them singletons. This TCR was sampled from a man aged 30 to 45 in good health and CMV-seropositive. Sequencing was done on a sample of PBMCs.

This chain's CDR3 is CASSERIGQLNTEAFF. The CDR3 coding sequence is TGCGCCAGCAGTGAACGAATCGGACAGCTGAACACTGAAGCTTTCTTT. The chain couples TRBV10-1 to TRBJ1-1; perhaps TRBD1 as D (6 bases). The CDR3 is made up of 16 amino acids. CDR1 is WNHNN, CDR2 SYGVQD, per germline (reference sequence). Deletions cut 3 bases from V and 0 bases from J, with 14 bases between.